The rows below give T cell receptor beta chains drawn from one sample of a study of response to subunit inactivated influenza vaccine. TCRdb itself ran the RT-PCR reads through MiXCR, one entry per CDR3 protein. The profile covers around 540,000 distinct CDR3 sequences, with 12% appearing a single time and about a tenth taken by the ten largest. The specimen was PBMCs from blood, collected on the day of vaccination. The receptors come from a man aged 45-65 years who received an inactivated influenza vaccine. CDR3s include the opening cysteine and the closing phenylalanine or tryptophan. D genes are given only for firm matches. Some rows mark clone size as missing; the rest say once, few, many or name a class of expanded clone.

D	size	V	J	DNA	CDR3
.	few	TRBV7-8	TRBJ2-3	TGTGCCAGCAGCCCCCTGACAGGTCCCCCTTTCACAGATACGCAGTATTTT	CASSPLTGPPFTDTQYF
.	.	TRBV3-1	TRBJ1-1	TGTGCCAGCAGCCAAGGGGAGTGGTCGAACACTGAAGCTTTCTTT	CASSQGEWSNTEAFF
.	.	TRBV10-3	TRBJ2-3	TGTGCCATCAGTGGGACTGGAGCAGGAGATACGCAGTATTTT	CAISGTGAGDTQYF
.	few	TRBV5-1	TRBJ2-1	TGCGCCAGCTATGGTTCGGACAATGAGCAGTTCTTC	CASYGSDNEQFF
TRBD2	.	TRBV24-1	TRBJ2-1	TGTGCCACCAGTGATTTGGGACGGGGGGGGCCCAATGAGCAGTTCTTC	CATSDLGRGGPNEQFF
.	.	TRBV7-2	TRBJ2-7	TGTGCCAGCAGCTCCGCGACTATTAACGCCGGCTACGAGCAGTACTTC	CASSSATINAGYEQYF
.	few	TRBV7-2	TRBJ2-1	TGTGCCAGCAGCAAAGGACAGAGCTCCTACAATGAGCAGTTCTTC	CASSKGQSSYNEQFF
.	.	TRBV20-1	TRBJ2-1	TGCAGTGCTAGGAGGGCTGAGCAGTTCTTC	CSARRAEQFF
.	.	TRBV5-2	TRBJ2-1	TGTGCCAGCAGCTTGATCTGGGGCGCAGGGGGTTTAGGGAGCTCCTACAATGAGCAGTTCTTC	CASSLIWGAGGLGSSYNEQFF
.	few	TRBV7-9	TRBJ1-3	TGTGCCAGCAGCCCCCGGACCGACCCCTCTGGAAACACCATATATTTT	CASSPRTDPSGNTIYF
TRBD2	.	TRBV28	TRBJ2-3	TGTGCCAGCAGTTTATACGGGAGGGCCGGAGATACGCAGTATTTT	CASSLYGRAGDTQYF
TRBD1	.	TRBV30	TRBJ1-2	TGTGCCTGGGTCCCGTGGGGACAGGGTTATGGCTACACCTTC	CAWVPWGQGYGYTF
.	few	TRBV9	TRBJ1-3	TGTGCCAGCAGCGTAGGCGGGCAACTTGGAAACACCATATATTTT	CASSVGGQLGNTIYF
.	few	TRBV6-5	TRBJ1-1	TGTGCCAGCAGTTACACCGGGGGAGGCACTGAAGCTTTCTTT	CASSYTGGGTEAFF
TRBD2	few	TRBV6-1	TRBJ2-3	TGTGCCAGCAGCCAGACTAGCGGGGGTATTAGACCCACAGATACGCAGTATTTT	CASSQTSGGIRPTDTQYF
.	.	TRBV7-2	TRBJ1-5	TGTGCCAGCAGCTCCGGACCACATAGCAATCAGCCCCAGCATTTT	CASSSGPHSNQPQHF
.	.	TRBV7-9	TRBJ2-1	TGTGCCAGCAGCTTTCGGACTGTTTACAATGAGCAGTTCTTC	CASSFRTVYNEQFF
.	few	TRBV4-1	TRBJ2-7	TGCGCCAGCAGCCAATTACCGGACTACCCGTTGTACTTC	CASSQLPDYPLYF
TRBD1	few	TRBV6-5	TRBJ2-3	TGTGCCAGCAGTTACCTCGGGACAGGGGGCGCGCATACGCAGTATTTT	CASSYLGTGGAHTQYF
.	few	TRBV10-3	TRBJ1-5	TGTGCCATCAGTGAGTCGGCGGGGCGGGCGTATCAGCCCCAGCATTTT	CAISESAGRAYQPQHF
TRBD2	.	TRBV20-1	TRBJ2-7	TGCAGTGCATCCAATCCGCGGGAGGGCCGGGTAGGGTATTACGAGCAGTACTTC	CSASNPREGRVGYYEQYF
TRBD1	.	TRBV7-7	TRBJ2-3	TGTGCTAGCAGCGCCACAGGGGCGGGTGGTATGTATTTT	CASSATGAGGMYF
.	.	TRBV24-1	TRBJ2-5	TGTGCCACCAGTGACCCGGGACCAAGCCAAGAGACCCAGTACTTC	CATSDPGPSQETQYF
.	few	TRBV6-1	TRBJ2-2	TGTGCCAGCAGGACCGGGGGCCCAATCACCGGGGAGCTGTTTTTT	CASRTGGPITGELFF
.	.	TRBV19	TRBJ1-5	TGTGCCAGTAGTGCCCGTCGACAACCAAATCAGCCCCAGCATTTT	CASSARRQPNQPQHF
TRBD2	.	TRBV9	TRBJ2-7	TGTGCCAGCAGCGTAGCAGCGGGACCCTACGAGCAGTACTTC	CASSVAAGPYEQYF
TRBD1	.	TRBV5-1	TRBJ2-6	TGCGCCAGCAGCCCGGGACAGCGAAGCTCTGGGGCCAACGTCCTGACTTTC	CASSPGQRSSGANVLTF
.	many	TRBV6-2/TRBV6-3	TRBJ2-7	TGTGCCAGCACCGAACAGGGTAAGCAGCAGTACTTC	CASTEQGKQQYF
.	few	TRBV4-3	TRBJ2-2	TGCGCCAGCAGCCAAGTTACAGGGTGGGGCACCGGGGAGCTGTTTTTT	CASSQVTGWGTGELFF
.	.	TRBV20-1	TRBJ1-6	TGCAGTGCTAGAGATTCGTCAGTCGGGGGATATAATTCACCCCTCCACTTT	CSARDSSVGGYNSPLHF
.	.	TRBV7-2	TRBJ2-1	TGTGCCAGCAGCTTAGGGTCTAGTCGGAGCTTTGGTGAGCAGTTCTTC	CASSLGSSRSFGEQFF
.	few	TRBV27	TRBJ2-5	TGTGCCAGCTCAAGGGCGCAGGGCCAGGAGACCCAGTACTTC	CASSRAQGQETQYF
TRBD1	.	TRBV20-1	TRBJ2-5	TGCAGTGCTAGAGAACAGGGGAATTGGTACCAAGAGACCCAGTACTTC	CSAREQGNWYQETQYF
TRBD2	.	TRBV7-2	TRBJ2-7	TGTGCCAGCAGCATTAGCGGGGGGCACTCCTACGAGCAGTACTTC	CASSISGGHSYEQYF
.	many	TRBV11-2	TRBJ2-3	TGTGCCAGCACAGCTTCCTTAGGGGATACGCAGTATTTT	CASTASLGDTQYF
TRBD2	.	TRBV20-1	TRBJ2-7	TGCAGTGCTAGAAGTCTAGCGGACTGCGAGCAGTACTTC	CSARSLADCEQYF
.	few	TRBV6-2/TRBV6-3	TRBJ1-6	TGTGCCAGCACCACGGGGGATTCCTATAATTCACCCCTCCACTTT	CASTTGDSYNSPLHF
.	many	TRBV4-3	TRBJ2-1	TGCGCCAGCAGCCAAACTCGCGGAGAGAGCTCCTACAATGAGCAGTTCTTC	CASSQTRGESSYNEQFF
.	few	TRBV5-5	TRBJ2-5	TGTGCCAGCAGCTCGCCTACGACATTACAAGAGACCCAGTACTTC	CASSSPTTLQETQYF
TRBD1	few	TRBV10-3	TRBJ1-4	TGTGCCATCAGTAATGGACAGGGTTCAGCTAATGAAAAACTGTTTTTT	CAISNGQGSANEKLFF
.	few	TRBV20-1	TRBJ2-4	TGCAGTGCTAGAGATTCCGGGACGCCCTCGTGGACCTTC	CSARDSGTPSWTF
.	.	TRBV18	TRBJ2-7	TGTGCCAGCTCACCGCCTGGACTGGGGACCTACGAGCAGTACTTC	CASSPPGLGTYEQYF
TRBD1	few	TRBV6-5	TRBJ1-3	TGTGCCAGCAGTTACAGAGGACAGGGCGCTGGAAACACCATATATTTT	CASSYRGQGAGNTIYF